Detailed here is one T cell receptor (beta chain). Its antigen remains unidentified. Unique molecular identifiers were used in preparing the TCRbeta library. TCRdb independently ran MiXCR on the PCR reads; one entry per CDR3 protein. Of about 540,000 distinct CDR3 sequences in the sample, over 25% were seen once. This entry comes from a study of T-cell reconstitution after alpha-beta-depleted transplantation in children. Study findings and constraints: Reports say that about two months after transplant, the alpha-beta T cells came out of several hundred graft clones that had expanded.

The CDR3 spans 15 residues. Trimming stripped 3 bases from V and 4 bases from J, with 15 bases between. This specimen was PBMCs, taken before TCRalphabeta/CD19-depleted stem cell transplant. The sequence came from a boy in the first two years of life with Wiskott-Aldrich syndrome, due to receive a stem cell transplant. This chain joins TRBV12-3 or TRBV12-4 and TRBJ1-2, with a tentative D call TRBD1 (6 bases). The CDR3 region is CASSFRDTPFYGYTF. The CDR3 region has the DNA TGTGCCAGCAGTTTTCGGGACACACCATTCTATGGCTACACCTTC.